This TCR beta chain originates from a study of vaccination effects on CD4 cells after COVID-19. Study-level findings and limits: New vaccine-induced clones made up most post-vaccine spike-reactive clones in convalescents.

Germline CDR1 LGHNA, CDR2 YNFKEQ. This CDR3 is built from 16 residues. V lost 2 bases, J lost 6 bases, and 7 bases stayed unmatched. In this sample, this clone turned up a few times. Its antigen is currently unknown. Libraries were prepared by immunoSEQ multiplex PCR; TCRdb keeps only in-frame clonotypes and omits some of them. The sample holds roughly 57,000 clones, around 82% seen once. Antigen-specific CD4+ T cells were expanded (with viral peptide pools) by the ViraFEST assay ahead of sequencing. Culturing for approximately 10 days preceded CD4+ T cell isolation. According to PCR results, the person was infected with SARS-CoV-2 between March and December 2020.

The starting material was CD4+ T cells from PBMCs cultured with HIV peptides, obtained before COVID-19 vaccination. Subset given: HIV-1 Nef peptide pool negative control/reference culture. This TCR came from a human donor who had a prior SARS-CoV-2 infection. The chain has TRBV4-2 and TRBJ1-6; 7 nucleotides align to TRBD1. Here the CDR3 reads CASSQPGTDLNSPLHF. The CDR3 DNA follows: TGTGCCAGCAGCCAACCAGGGACAGATCTTAATTCACCCCTCCACTTT.